This T cell receptor beta chain was recorded in a study of T cells in Graves' hyperthyroidism and ophthalmopathy. As for the study in general: Peripheral blood draws took place at initial diagnosis, ahead of any treatment.

The V segment lost 5 bases and the J segment 4 bases; nucleotides outside the gene matches: 2. This CDR3 is 14 amino acids long. TCR beta CDR3 region amplification was performed from RNA transcripts. TCR CDR3 underwent first-round RT-PCR with the HTBI primer set. TCRdb re-called the multiplex PCR reads with MiXCR, one entry per CDR3 protein. The sample lists around 720,000 distinct CDR3 sequences; roughly 32% were seen once. PBMCs were derived from 10 ml fresh peripheral blood. Regarding the study as a whole: Most thyroid clonotypes expanded above 0.001 appeared in blood too.

For this clonotype: Its antigen remains unidentified.

The sample comprised blood. The clonotype was recovered from a woman aged 40 to 50 with Graves' hyperthyroidism. The chain joins TRBV12-3 or TRBV12-4 to TRBJ2-6, with 7 bases fitting TRBD1. The CDR3 region has the DNA TGTGCCAGCAGTCGACAGGGAGGGGCCAACGTCCTGACTTTC. The encoded protein is CASSRQGGANVLTF.